This T cell receptor (beta chain) was sequenced for a study of blood T cell repertoires in COVID-19. Background on the study: Samples taken during acute and convalescent COVID-19 were collected in the United States, Italy and Spain.

Trimming at V came to 3 bases and at J to 14 bases, leaving 7 bases not matched to a gene. This CDR3 has 13 amino acids. Per the germline V gene, CDR1 is SNHLY and CDR2 is FYNNEI. Original data processing: For nucleated cells, counts were estimated from reference gene primer amplification. Clones were read by immunoSEQ multiplex PCR, and TCRdb kept only the in-frame ones, dropping some. That table supplies the V and J calls and clone size; D and trimming were determined from the DNA. The profile shows hundreds of thousands of clones, 80% to 90% of them singletons. This study enrolled people aged roughly 18 to 89 from about 26 US geographic areas. No more than 2 weeks before study entry, exposed participants had met a case of COVID-19.

The sample was PBMCs or T cells enriched from blood (not recorded which). The chain couples TRBV2 to TRBJ1-6; TRBD1 agrees at 7 bases. The TCR comes from a man aged 45-60 years who had been exposed to COVID-19. CDR3 amino acids: CASSDRTGETLHF. In DNA form, the CDR3 reads TGTGCCAGCAGTGATCGGACAGGAGAAACCCTCCACTTT.